This TCR beta chain came from a study of cytomegalovirus exposure and HLA in healthy donors. Notes on the study in general: The authors confirmed in vitro that a few CMV-associated chains were specific for CMV antigens.

Produced via immunoSEQ multiplex PCR; TCRdb's table is partial and in-frame only. The sample includes 150,000 to 200,000 clones, 75% to 90% of them seen just once. About this clone itself: The antigen is unknown.

The length of the CDR3 is 14 residues. Germline loops: CDR1 SGHNT, CDR2 YENEEA. The germline V and J ends were trimmed by 6 bases and 2 bases, with 10 bases remaining between them. Separation from the roughly 600-subject first cohort characterized the roughly 120-subject validation cohort, to which the donors belonged. The rearrangement links TRBV11-3 to TRBJ2-2, with D possibly matching TRBD1 (6 bases). This receptor was identified in a man younger than 30 in good health and CMV-seropositive. The sample taken for sequencing was PBMCs. The CDR3 nucleotides are TGTGCCAGCAGTTCGACAGGAAACACCGGGGAGCTGTTTTTT. The encoded protein is CASSSTGNTGELFF.